The clone carrying this T cell receptor (beta chain) was counted at least ten times. Regarding time point: blood at routine non-recurrence follow-up after resection. J was trimmed by 5 bases and V by 4 bases; bases with no gene match: 4. This CDR3 is built from 14 residues. The germline CDR1 and CDR2 sequences are SGHRS and YFSETQ. TCRdb used MiXCR to reprocess the 5' RACE reads, holding one entry per CDR3 protein. The sample carries about 27,000 distinct CDR3 sequences, roughly 5% recorded once. These data come from a study of spatial heterogeneity in lung cancer. In the study overall: When available, follow-up PBMC samples taken a median of roughly two years after resection were sequenced.

The material sequenced was PBMCs, taken at follow-up. The receptor was derived from a female donor with early-stage non-small cell lung cancer. V and J are TRBV5-1 and TRBJ2-5, with TRBD2 identical over 11 bases. DNA for the CDR3: TGCGCCAGCAGCCTACTAGCGGGAGAGGAGACCCAGTACTTC. Protein product: CASSLLAGEETQYF.